This TCR beta chain came from a study of blood T cells in healthy people across ages. Turning to the study itself: Per two T cells, template switching captured roughly one barcoded beta molecule. The study's findings and limits: Per million T cells, the diversity of TCR beta decreased roughly linearly as age advanced. Naive CD4+ cell counts and diversity both ran higher in long-lived than in aged donors.

This CDR3 contains 20 residues. Germline V gives CDR1 SGHRS, CDR2 YFSETQ. Trimming took off 0 bases at V and 0 bases at J, with 24 bases between the two ends. It was with a sample-barcoded 5' primer and a J-beta primer mix that a second PCR of roughly 6 to 11 cycles was run. From the 5' RACE reads, TCRdb called clonotypes with MiXCR, one entry per CDR3 protein. The data contain more than 650,000 distinct CDR3 sequences, 20% to 25% of them singletons. This clonotype came up a few times. Its antigen is currently unknown. The receptor comes from a man aged 70 or older in good health. What was sequenced was blood. V and J are TRBV5-1 and TRBJ2-5; the D is unclear. The CDR3 loop is CASSLVLMVRRRENQETQYF. DNA for the CDR3: TGCGCCAGCAGCTTGGTTTTAATGGTTAGGCGGAGAGAGAACCAAGAGACCCAGTACTTC.